What follows are 29 T cell receptor beta chains derived from one specimen sequenced in a study of blood T cells in healthy people across ages. The second PCR ran roughly 7 to 11 cycles with a sample-barcoded 5' primer and J-beta primers. TCRdb called the 5' RACE reads again in MiXCR, with one record for every CDR3 protein. The sample lists about a million distinct CDR3 sequences; 45% to 60% were seen once. Input material: blood. All receptors come from a woman aged 55-75 years in good health.

The chain recombines TRBV28 with TRBJ2-6; D is possibly TRBD1 (6 bases). V was clipped by 6 bases and J by 3 bases, with 12 bases between them. This CDR3 region has 15 residues. CDR1 is MDHEN, CDR2 SYDVKM, per germline. CDR3 loop: CASSFSGVGANVLTF. The CDR3 region has the DNA TGTGCCAGCAGCTTCTCAGGGGTTGGGGCCAACGTCCTGACTTTC.

V and J are TRBV15 and TRBJ2-7, with D maybe TRBD2 (5 bases). The end of the DNA aligns better with TRBJ2-4, so the J call may be wrong. This CDR3 is 17 amino acids long. Germline V lookup: CDR1 LNHNV, CDR2 YYDKDF (reference sequence). The CDR3: CATSRSLGGSGCNIQYF. The CDR3 DNA reads TGTGCCACCAGCAGATCCCTTGGCGGGTCAGGATGTAACATTCAGTACTTC.

This clonotype has just a few counts. The CDR3, as DNA: TGTGCCAGCGGAAAGTTTAGGGGGCTGCGGGAGACCCAGTACTTC. It translates to CASGKFRGLRETQYF. V and J are TRBV3-1 and TRBJ2-5; 7 bases fit TRBD1. This CDR3 comprises 15 residues. The J segment lost 5 bases and the V segment lost 8 bases, leaving 14 bases of the junction unmatched. Germline assignment: CDR1 LGHDT and CDR2 YNNKEL (reference sequence).

This clonotype was observed a handful of times. The chain combines TRBV5-5 with TRBJ2-7, with 9 bases identical to TRBD2. V shed 0 bases, J shed 4 bases, and the junction held 5 bases outside the gene matches. Per the germline V gene, CDR1 is SGHKS and CDR2 is YYEKEE (reference sequence). CDR3 length: 15 amino acids. CDR3 loop: CASSLVSSGIYEQYF. In nucleotides, the CDR3 is TGTGCCAGCAGCTTGGTTTCTAGCGGGATATACGAGCAGTACTTC.

The DNA of the CDR3 is TGTGCCAGCAGCCCCGATCGAGGCGGACCCACAGATACGCAGTATTTT. This codes for CASSPDRGGPTDTQYF. V usage is TRBV6-8 and J usage is TRBJ2-3; D uncertain. The CDR3 extends over 16 amino acids. With 6 bases removed from V and 2 bases from J, the gap between germline ends came to 18 bases. The germline V gene has CDR1 MNHGY and CDR2 SAAAGT.

The J gene is TRBJ2-5, the V gene TRBV5-1; 7 nucleotides line up with TRBD1. Germline trimming cut 2 bases from V and 5 bases from J; bases unmatched to any gene: 15. CDR1 and CDR2 (germline): SGHRS, YFSETQ. The CDR3 totals 17 residues. The CDR3 DNA sequence: TGCGCCAGCAGCTTAAACCCAATCAGGGGGAGAGGGGAGACCCAGTACTTC. This gives the protein CASSLNPIRGRGETQYF.

V and J are TRBV6-1 and TRBJ2-2; D unresolved. The CDR3 has 14 residues. The V gene's germline CDR1 is MNHNS and CDR2 SASEGT. V dropped 4 bases and J dropped 4 bases, with 10 bases sitting between them. This CDR3 is CASSVAPGTGELFF. In DNA form, the CDR3 reads TGTGCCAGCAGTGTTGCCCCCGGCACCGGGGAGCTGTTTTTT.

V and J are TRBV20-1 and TRBJ2-7; 7 nucleotides line up with TRBD1. Trimming took 6 bases from V and 5 from J; bases not matched to a gene: 16. The CDR3 runs 15 residues. CDR1 is DFQATT, CDR2 SNEGSKA, per germline (reference sequence). CDR3: CSAGISTGVSHEQYF. DNA for the CDR3: TGCAGTGCCGGGATCTCCACAGGGGTGTCCCACGAGCAGTACTTC.

The chain carries TRBV28 and TRBJ1-5; D not certain. The CDR3 spans 16 residues. The ends were cut back, 8 bases at V and 7 bases at J, with 24 bases in the middle. The germline V gene encodes CDR1 MDHEN and CDR2 SYDVKM. The CDR3, as DNA: TGTGCCAGCCAGTTTAGACTTAGAGGAGTGGGACAGCCCCAGCATTTT. Encoded protein: CASQFRLRGVGQPQHF.

The V gene is TRBV5-1, the J gene TRBJ2-3; no definite D call. Deletions cut 0 bases from V and 5 bases from J, with 10 bases between. Germline V gene sequence: CDR1 SGHRS, CDR2 YFSETQ. CDR3 length: 14 amino acids. The CDR3 DNA follows: TGCGCCAGCAGCTTGGTGTGGGCGGAAGATACGCAGTATTTT. Its translation is CASSLVWAEDTQYF.

This sequence joins TRBV20-1 and TRBJ1-6, with D maybe TRBD1 (5 bases). Germline CDR1 reads DFQATT; CDR2 reads SNEGSKA (reference sequence). V dropped 6 bases and J dropped 3 bases, with 12 bases sitting between them. The CDR3 loop spans 14 amino acids. Here the CDR3 reads CSAREFGYNSPLHF. In DNA form, the CDR3 reads TGCAGTGCCAGGGAGTTTGGCTATAATTCACCCCTCCACTTT.

The sample holds a few counts of this clonotype. V gene TRBV29-1 combines with J gene TRBJ1-1; no clear D gene. In germline, CDR1 is SQVTM, CDR2 ANQGSEA. Trimming took off 4 bases at V and 4 bases at J, with 28 bases between the two ends. The CDR3 extends over 18 amino acids. This chain's CDR3 is CSVGRSLASPRGGTEAFF. As DNA, the CDR3 is TGCAGCGTTGGGAGAAGCCTCGCCTCACCCCGGGGAGGCACTGAAGCTTTCTTT. The full variable domain, rest sourced from reference TRBV29-1 and TRBJ1-1, is SAVISQKPSRDICQRGTSLTIQCQVDSQVTMMFWYRQQPGQSLTLIATANQGSEATYESGFVIDKFPISRPNLTFSTLTVSNMSPEDSSIYLCSVGRSLASPRGGTEAFFGQGTRLTVV.

The chain recombines TRBV24-1 with TRBJ1-5; 10 nucleotides match TRBD1. Germline V gene lookup returns CDR1 KGHDR and CDR2 SFDVKD. The CDR3 has 16 residues. J was trimmed by 4 bases and V by 3 bases; bases with no gene match: 5. CDR3 sequence: CATSDPRQGANQPQHF. The CDR3 DNA reads as TGTGCCACCAGTGATCCGAGACAGGGGGCGAATCAGCCCCAGCATTTT.

Points on this clonotype: Just one base apart from a much larger clone, this may be a read error. This chain links TRBV6-5 with TRBJ2-7; weak D call: TRBD1 (5 bases). Germline V gene sequence: CDR1 MNHEY, CDR2 SVGAGI. The CDR3 loop spans 15 amino acids. Trimming left V 2 bases short and J 2 bases short, with 13 bases between. The CDR3 nucleotides read TGTGCCAGCAGTTACGCGGCAGGGTTCGCCTACGAGCAGTACTTC. Amino acids: CASSYAAGFAYEQYF.

There are a few counts of this clonotype. J is TRBJ2-1 and V is TRBV20-1; 12 bases align to TRBD2. The V segment lost 4 bases and the J segment 8 bases; nucleotides outside the gene matches: 9. This CDR3 has 15 residues. Looked up from germline, CDR1 is DFQATT and CDR2 is SNEGSKA (reference sequence). CDR3 in DNA: TGCAGTGCTAACCAACTAGCGGGAGGAGCGGATGAGCAGTTCTTC. Translating it yields CSANQLAGGADEQFF.

The V gene is TRBV10-1, the J gene TRBJ2-7, with unresolved D. The DNA end is more similar to TRBJ2-5, so the J call may be wrong. CDR3 length: 13 residues. Germline CDR1 WNHNN, CDR2 SYGVQD (reference sequence). CDR3 amino acids: CATSNTYEETQYF. The CDR3 region has the DNA TGCGCCACCTCGAATACCTATGAAGAGACCCAGTACTTC.

This clonotype was counted a few times. This chain uses TRBV10-3 with TRBJ2-7, with 11 bases lining up with TRBD1. V shed 11 bases, J shed 7 bases, and the junction held 7 bases outside the gene matches. CDR1 ENHRY and CDR2 SYGVKD come from the germline V gene. The CDR3 has 12 amino acids. CDR3 loop: CAQGQGGREQYF. Written as DNA, the CDR3 is TGTGCCCAGGGACAGGGGGGTCGGGAGCAGTACTTC.

The rearrangement uses TRBV25-1 and TRBJ2-1; maybe TRBD1 (6 bases). CDR3 length equals 16 residues. The germline gives CDR1 MGHDK, CDR2 SYGVNS. Trimming took off 0 bases at V and 9 bases at J, with 18 bases between the two ends. CDR3 sequence (DNA): TGTGCCAGCAGTGAATATACAGGGAGATTTCGCGGTGAGCAGTTCTTC. It translates to CASSEYTGRFRGEQFF.

The chain is built from TRBV20-1 and TRBJ2-2; TRBD2 matches 7 bases. The CDR3 has 15 residues. CDR1 is DFQATT, CDR2 SNEGSKA, per germline (reference sequence). The V gene end was trimmed by 1 base and the J gene end by 4 bases; junction bases not matched to a gene: 6. CDR3 sequence reads: CSARAKAGVTGELFF. The CDR3 DNA sequence: TGCAGTGCTAGAGCCAAGGCGGGAGTCACCGGGGAGCTGTTTTTT.

This clonotype has more than one count but fewer than ten. This chain joins TRBV20-1 and TRBJ2-7; possibly TRBD1 or TRBD2 for D (5 bases each). The CDR3 has 13 amino acids. Per germline, CDR1 DFQATT and CDR2 SNEGSKA (reference sequence). The V gene lost 5 bases and the J gene lost 3 bases, with 14 bases spanning the gap. This CDR3 reads CSADGTQNYEQYF. The CDR3 nucleotides read TGCAGTGCTGATGGGACGCAAAACTACGAGCAGTACTTC.

V gene TRBV5-1 combines with J gene TRBJ1-2; 9 nucleotides match TRBD1. The CDR3 contains 13 residues. V was pared by 4 bases and J by 9 bases, with 7 bases of the junction left unmatched. CDR1 is SGHRS, CDR2 YFSETQ, per germline. The CDR3 sequence: CASSAGQGDRYTF. The DNA of the CDR3 is TGCGCCAGCAGCGCGGGACAGGGTGATCGCTACACCTTC.

The chain uses TRBV6-4 and TRBJ1-1; the D gene is possibly TRBD1 (6 bases). Germline values: CDR1 MRHNA, CDR2 SNTAGT. The CDR3 runs 13 residues. The V end lost 5 bases, the J end lost 5 bases, and 12 bases lay between the germline ends. CDR3 bases: TGTGCCAGCAGTATGCAGGGGCGAACTGAAGCTTTCTTT. Translation gives CASSMQGRTEAFF.

The gene calls are TRBV7-2 and TRBJ2-5, with 8 bases lining up with TRBD2. The germline CDR1 and CDR2 sequences are SGHTA and FQGNSA. CDR3 length: 19 amino acids. V gave up 1 base and J gave up 11 bases; unmatched junction bases: 24. Here the CDR3 DNA reads TGTGCCAGCAGCTTAGTAGTGCTGACTGCCAGCGGGAGTAGTAATGAGCAGTACTTC. This codes for CASSLVVLTASGSSNEQYF.

This clonotype was counted many times. V is TRBV28 and J is TRBJ2-7; D call uncertain. This CDR3 comprises 11 residues. The germline gives CDR1 MDHEN, CDR2 SYDVKM. Trimming stripped 4 bases from V and 6 bases from J, with 7 bases between. CDR3 nucleotides: TGTGCCAGCAGTTACTTGGGCGAGCAGTACTTC. Translating gives CASSYLGEQYF.

This clonotype showed up just a few times. The rearrangement uses TRBV28 and TRBJ2-7, with D possibly being TRBD1 or TRBD2 (6 bases each). V lost 8 bases and J lost 4, with 18 bases in between. Per germline, CDR1 MDHEN and CDR2 SYDVKM. This CDR3 is 14 amino acids long. CDR3 protein: CASLTRGQGYEQYF. Here the CDR3 DNA reads TGTGCCAGCCTTACACGGGGGCAGGGGTACGAGCAGTACTTC. The variable domain in full, with the rest retrieved from reference TRBV28 and TRBJ2-7, is DVKVTQSSRYLVKRTGEKVFLECVQDMDHENMFWYRQDPGLGLRLIYFSYDVKMKEKGDIPEGYSVSREKKERFSLILESASTNQTSMYLCASLTRGQGYEQYFGPGTRLTVT.

This clonotype was recorded at least ten times. The chain joins TRBV7-2 to TRBJ2-7; no clear D. Germline-derived CDR1 and CDR2 are SGHTA and FQGNSA. CDR3 size: 16 residues. Trimming removed 2 bases at V and 2 bases at J, with 16 bases between. CDR3 bases: TGTGCCAGCAGCTTAAATATTGCCTCAGAGGCCTACGAGCAGTACTTC. This gives the protein CASSLNIASEAYEQYF.

The chain uses TRBV28 and TRBJ1-5; 7 nucleotides match TRBD1. The germline gives CDR1 MDHEN, CDR2 SYDVKM. There are 14 residues in the CDR3. V shed 2 bases, J shed 5 bases, and the junction held 3 bases outside the gene matches. The chain's CDR3 is CASSLGTGDQPQHF. The CDR3 DNA follows: TGTGCCAGCAGTTTAGGCACAGGGGATCAGCCCCAGCATTTT.

The chain employs TRBV7-9 and TRBJ2-1; 12 bases align to TRBD2. Looked up from germline, CDR1 is SEHNR and CDR2 is FQNEAQ (reference sequence). V lost 10 bases and J lost 0; bases outside the gene matches: 10. This CDR3 region has 17 residues. Written as DNA, the CDR3 is TGTGCCATGGGAGGACTAGCGGGACACCTCTCCTACAATGAGCAGTTCTTC. Translating gives CAMGGLAGHLSYNEQFF.

This clonotype was observed a handful of times. V gene TRBV12-3 or TRBV12-4 combines with J gene TRBJ2-2, with 14 bases that match TRBD2. The CDR3 totals 15 residues. V was clipped by 6 bases and J by 4 bases; unmatched bases: 1. The CDR3 sequence is CASRGLAGVTGELFF. CDR3 coding DNA: TGTGCCAGCAGGGGACTAGCGGGAGTCACCGGGGAGCTGTTTTTT.